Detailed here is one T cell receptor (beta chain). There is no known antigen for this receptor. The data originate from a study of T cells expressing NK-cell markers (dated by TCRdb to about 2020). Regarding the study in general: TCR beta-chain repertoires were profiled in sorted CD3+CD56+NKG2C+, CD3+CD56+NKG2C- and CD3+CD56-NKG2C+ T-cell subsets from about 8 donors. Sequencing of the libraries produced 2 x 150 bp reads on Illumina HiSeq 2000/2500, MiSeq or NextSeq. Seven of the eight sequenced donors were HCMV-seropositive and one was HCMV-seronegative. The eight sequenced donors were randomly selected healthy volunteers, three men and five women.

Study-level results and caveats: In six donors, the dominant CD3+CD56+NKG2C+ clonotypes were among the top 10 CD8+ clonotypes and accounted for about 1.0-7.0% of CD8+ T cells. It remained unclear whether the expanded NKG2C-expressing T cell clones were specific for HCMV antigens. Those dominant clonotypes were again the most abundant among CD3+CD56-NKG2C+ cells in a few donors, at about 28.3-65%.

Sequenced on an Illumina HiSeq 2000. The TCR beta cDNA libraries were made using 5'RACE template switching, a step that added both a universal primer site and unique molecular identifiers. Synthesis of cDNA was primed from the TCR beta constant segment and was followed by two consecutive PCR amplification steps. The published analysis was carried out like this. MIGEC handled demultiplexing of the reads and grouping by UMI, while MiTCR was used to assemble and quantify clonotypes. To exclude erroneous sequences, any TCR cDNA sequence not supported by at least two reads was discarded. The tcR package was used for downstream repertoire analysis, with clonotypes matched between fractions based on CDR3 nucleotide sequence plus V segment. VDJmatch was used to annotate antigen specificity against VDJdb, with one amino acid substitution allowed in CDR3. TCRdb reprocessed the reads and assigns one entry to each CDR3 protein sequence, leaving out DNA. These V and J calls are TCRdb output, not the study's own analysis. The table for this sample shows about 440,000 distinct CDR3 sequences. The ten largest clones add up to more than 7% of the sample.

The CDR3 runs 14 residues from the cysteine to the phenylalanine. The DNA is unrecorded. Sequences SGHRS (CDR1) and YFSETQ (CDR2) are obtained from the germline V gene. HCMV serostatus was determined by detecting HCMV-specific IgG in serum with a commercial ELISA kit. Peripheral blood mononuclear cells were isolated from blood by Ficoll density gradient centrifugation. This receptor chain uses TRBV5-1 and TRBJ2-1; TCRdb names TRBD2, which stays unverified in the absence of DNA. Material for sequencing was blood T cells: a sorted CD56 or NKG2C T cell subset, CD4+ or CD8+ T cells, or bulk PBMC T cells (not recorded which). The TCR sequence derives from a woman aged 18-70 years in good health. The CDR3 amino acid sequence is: CASRPGLALNEQFF.